Detailed here is one T cell receptor beta chain. The antigen remains unidentified. Other DNA sequences within the sample encode an identical CDR3. PCR used 60 Vbeta primers and 13 Jbeta primers. The assay was immunoSEQ multiplex PCR, and TCRdb's table has in-frame clones only and misses some. The data contain some 160,000 clones, 77% of them singletons. V was cut by 2 bases and J by 5 bases, with 6 bases left in between. From germline, CDR1 is MDHEN and CDR2 SYDVKM. The CDR3 is made up of 12 amino acids. This record belongs to a study of cytomegalovirus exposure and HLA in healthy donors. Whole-study results and caveats: V- and J-gene trimming of TCR beta was linked (in a later analysis) to a missense DCLRE1C variant.

The rearrangement links TRBV28 to TRBJ1-2; D may be TRBD1 (5 bases). The origin of this receptor is a young woman in good health and CMV-seronegative. Source material: PBMCs. This CDR3 is CASSLGGYGYTF. CDR3 in DNA: TGTGCCAGCAGTTTAGGGGGGTATGGCTACACCTTC.